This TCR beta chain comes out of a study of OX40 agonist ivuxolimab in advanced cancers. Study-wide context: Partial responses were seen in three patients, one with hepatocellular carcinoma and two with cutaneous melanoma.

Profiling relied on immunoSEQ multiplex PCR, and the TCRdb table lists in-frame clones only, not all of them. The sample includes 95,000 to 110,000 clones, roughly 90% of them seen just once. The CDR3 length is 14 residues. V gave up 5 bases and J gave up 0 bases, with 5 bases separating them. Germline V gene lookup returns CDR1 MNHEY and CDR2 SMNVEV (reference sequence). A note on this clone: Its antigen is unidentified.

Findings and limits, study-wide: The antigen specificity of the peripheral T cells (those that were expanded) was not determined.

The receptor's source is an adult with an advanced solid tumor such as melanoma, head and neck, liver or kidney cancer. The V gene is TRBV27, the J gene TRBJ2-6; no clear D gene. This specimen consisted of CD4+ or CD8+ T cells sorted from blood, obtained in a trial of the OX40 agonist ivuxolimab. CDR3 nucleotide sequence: TGTGCCAGCAGTGCGTTCTCTGGGGCCAACGTCCTGACTTTC. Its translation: CASSAFSGANVLTF.